This record looks at one T cell receptor beta chain sequence and its context. The antigen is undetermined. V lost 0 bases and J lost 7, with 12 bases in between. The CDR3 contains 14 residues. Germline V gives CDR1 PRHDT, CDR2 FYEKMQ (reference sequence). The sample belongs to a study of blood T cells in healthy people across ages. Each of the donors had roughly 10 milliliters of peripheral blood drawn into EDTA-treated Vacutainer tubes. Every sample gave at least 5 micrograms of total RNA when it was extracted. Study-wide findings and caveats: Strongly correlated with naive T cell percentage was TCR beta diversity.

Sample-barcoded 5' priming and a J-beta primer mix drove a second PCR of roughly 6 to 12 cycles. From the 5' RACE reads, TCRdb called clonotypes with MiXCR, one entry per CDR3 protein. The repertoire holds about 1.4 million distinct CDR3 sequences, with roughly 60% as singletons. This clonotype was obtained from a young man in good health. Sequenced material: blood. The chain has TRBV13 and TRBJ1-2; no definite D call. The CDR3 sequence: CASSLGVIVGGYTF. CDR3 DNA sequence: TGTGCCAGCAGCTTAGGCGTGATCGTCGGTGGCTACACCTTC.